The source of this T cell receptor (beta chain) is a study of shared clonotypes between healthy human individuals. General study points: In this cohort, only blood was sampled, and tissue repertoires likely differ. Of the naive CD4 clonotypes, around 5% were shared across a few donors.

The protocol was immunoSEQ multiplex PCR, while the TCRdb copy is restricted to in-frame clones and leaves out a portion. Among approximately 350,000 clones listed, about 74% were seen once. Regarding this clone: What it binds is unknown.

Germline assignment: CDR1 SQVTM and CDR2 ANQGSEA. V was shortened by 6 bases and J by 0 bases, with 15 bases between the two germline ends. The CDR3 loop spans 15 amino acids. Into CD45RA+ naive and CD45RA-negative memory subsets, the CD4+ cells were split. This sequence originates from a man aged 30 to 45 in good health. The source material was memory CD4+ T cells sorted from blood. The subset here: CD45RA-negative fraction. This chain links TRBV29-1 with TRBJ2-1; a possible D gene is TRBD2 (5 bases). The chain's CDR3 is CSVPTGLNSYNEQFF. The DNA of the CDR3 is TGCAGCGTCCCTACGGGGTTAAACTCCTACAATGAGCAGTTCTTC.